This T cell receptor beta chain was identified during a study of Ad26.COV2.S vaccination and SARS-CoV-2 variants. The germline gives CDR1 MNHEY, CDR2 SVGEGT. The trim removed 2 bases at V and 3 bases at J, leaving 17 bases unmatched. The CDR3 is 19 residues long. Clones were sequenced by immunoSEQ multiplex PCR, and TCRdb holds only the in-frame ones, with some missing. The sample carries around 500,000 clones, about 89% recorded once. Specified treatment: around 19 received Ad26.COV2.S at low or high dose, single or two shots; several received placebo; per-sample allocation not given. Samples came from day 63 after the first vaccine or placebo injection.

This sequence was found in a person between 18 and 60 years old who received the Ad26.COV2.S COVID-19 vaccine or a placebo. This chain joins TRBV6-2 or TRBV6-3 and TRBJ1-1, with 8 bases matching TRBD1. The source was peripheral blood, collected in a trial of Ad26.COV2.S vaccine versus placebo. The CDR3 loop reads CASSYGGQGRGWVHTEAFF. The DNA of the CDR3 is TGTGCCAGCAGTTACGGAGGACAGGGACGGGGTTGGGTGCACACTGAAGCTTTCTTT.